Presented here are 8 T cell receptor beta chains from one specimen sequenced in a study of shared clonotypes between healthy human individuals. The repertoire was sequenced with immunoSEQ multiplex PCR; TCRdb's copy has only in-frame clones and lacks some. Altogether 550,000 to 700,000 clones are present, 55% to 85% being singletons, with the ten largest covering 1.5% to 2%. Sequencing was performed on memory CD4+ T cells sorted from blood. Subset reported: CD45RA-negative fraction. These receptor sequences come from a woman in her thirties in good health.

The chain joins TRBV18 to TRBJ2-7; possible D gene TRBD2, 5 bases. Per germline, CDR1 KGHSH and CDR2 LQKENI. Trimming cost V 0 bases and J 6 bases, with 24 bases left between them. This CDR3 region has 18 residues. CDR3: CASSPPSGLASAAGEQYF. CDR3 DNA sequence: TGTGCCAGCTCACCACCGAGCGGTCTAGCCAGCGCTGCCGGCGAGCAGTACTTC.

This clone was counted only a few times. V usage is TRBV5-1 and J usage is TRBJ1-1; the match to TRBD1 covers 11 bases. The CDR3 consists of 16 residues. Germline CDR1 SGHRS, CDR2 YFSETQ. V shed 0 bases, J shed 4 bases, and the junction held 5 bases outside the gene matches. The CDR3: CASSLALDRGLTEAFF. The CDR3 nucleotides read TGCGCCAGCAGCTTGGCCTTGGACAGGGGGCTCACTGAAGCTTTCTTT.

The chain couples TRBV18 to TRBJ1-5; the D is unclear. V shed 3 bases and J shed 2 bases, with 5 bases lying between them. CDR1 is KGHSH and CDR2 is LQKENI in the germline V gene. The CDR3 length is 13 residues. The CDR3, as DNA: TGTGCCAGCTCACCTAAGGGCAATCAGCCCCAGCATTTT. Translated: CASSPKGNQPQHF.

The chain couples TRBV6-5 to TRBJ1-2; D gene uncertain. In germline, CDR1 is MNHEY, CDR2 SVGAGI. CDR3 size: 16 residues. Trimming pared 0 bases from V and 8 bases from J, leaving 19 bases between. CDR3 amino acids: CASSYSILLAIQGYTF. DNA for the CDR3: TGTGCCAGCAGTTACTCGATCTTGCTGGCAATTCAGGGCTACACCTTC.

V gene TRBV19 combines with J gene TRBJ1-5, with TRBD1 identical over 7 bases. Unmatched junction bases numbered 7, after V lost 6 bases and J lost 5 bases. The CDR3 is 14 amino acids. Germline V lookup: CDR1 LNHDA, CDR2 SQIVND (reference sequence). The CDR3 spells CASSSTGDHQPQHF. CDR3 in DNA: TGTGCCAGTAGCAGTACAGGGGATCATCAGCCCCAGCATTTT.

The V gene is TRBV7-9, the J gene TRBJ1-2; 11 nucleotides agree with TRBD1. V gave up 7 bases and J gave up 8 bases; unmatched junction bases: 3. The CDR3 is 12 residues long. The germline V gene has CDR1 SEHNR and CDR2 FQNEAQ (reference sequence). CDR3 bases: TGTGCCAGCAACAGGGACAGGGGGGGCTACACCTTC. It is translated as CASNRDRGGYTF. Drawing the rest from reference TRBV7-9 and TRBJ1-2, the complete variable domain is DTGVSQNPRHKITKRGQNVTFRCDPISEHNRLYWYRQTLGQGPEFLTYFQNEAQLEKSRLLSDRFSAERPKGSFSTLEIQRTEQGDSAMYLCASNRDRGGYTFGSGTRLTVV.

The V and J genes are TRBV6-5 and TRBJ2-7; 7 nucleotides line up with TRBD2. This CDR3 has 13 residues. Germline V gene sequence: CDR1 MNHEY, CDR2 SVGAGI. V shed 6 bases and J 5 bases; nucleotides not matched to a gene: 7. CDR3 residues: CASSRGLVDEQYF. CDR3 sequence (DNA): TGTGCCAGCAGCAGAGGACTAGTTGACGAGCAGTACTTC.

This clone appeared a single time. The gene calls are TRBV13 and TRBJ2-2; the D is unclear. Trimming cost V 0 bases and J 4 bases, with 6 bases left between them. The CDR3 loop spans 14 amino acids. Germline V lookup: CDR1 PRHDT, CDR2 FYEKMQ (reference sequence). The CDR3 DNA reads TGTGCCAGCAGCTTAGGCTCATTCACCGGGGAGCTGTTTTTT. This codes for CASSLGSFTGELFF.